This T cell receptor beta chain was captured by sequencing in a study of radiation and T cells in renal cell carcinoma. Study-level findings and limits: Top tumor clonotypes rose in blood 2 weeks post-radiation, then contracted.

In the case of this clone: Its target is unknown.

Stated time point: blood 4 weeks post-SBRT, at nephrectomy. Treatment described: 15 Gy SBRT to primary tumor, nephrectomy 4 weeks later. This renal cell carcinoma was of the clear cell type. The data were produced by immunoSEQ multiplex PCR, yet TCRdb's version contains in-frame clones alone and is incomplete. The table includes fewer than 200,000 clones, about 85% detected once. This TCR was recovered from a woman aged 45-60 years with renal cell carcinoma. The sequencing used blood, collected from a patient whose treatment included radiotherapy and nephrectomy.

The DNA of the CDR3 is TGTGCCGCTCGGACTAGTAGGATCCCAGATACGCAGTATTTT. It codes for CAARTSRIPDTQYF. This chain joins TRBV6-5 and TRBJ2-3; 7 positions match TRBD2. Germline V gene lookup returns CDR1 MNHEY and CDR2 SVGAGI. This CDR3 is built from 14 residues. The V gene end was trimmed by 11 bases and the J gene end by 4 bases; junction bases not matched to a gene: 12.